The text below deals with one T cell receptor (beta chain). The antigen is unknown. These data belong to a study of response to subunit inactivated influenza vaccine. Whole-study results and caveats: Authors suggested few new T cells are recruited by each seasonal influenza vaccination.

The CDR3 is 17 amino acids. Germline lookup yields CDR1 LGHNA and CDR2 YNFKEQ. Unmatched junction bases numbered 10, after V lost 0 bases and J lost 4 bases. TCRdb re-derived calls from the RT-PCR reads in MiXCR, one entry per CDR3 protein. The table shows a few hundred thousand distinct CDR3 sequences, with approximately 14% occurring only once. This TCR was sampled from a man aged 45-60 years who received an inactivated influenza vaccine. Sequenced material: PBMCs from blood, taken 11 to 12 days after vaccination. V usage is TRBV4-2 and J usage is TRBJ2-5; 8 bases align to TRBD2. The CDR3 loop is CASSQEAWREVGETQYF. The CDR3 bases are TGTGCCAGCAGCCAAGAGGCATGGCGGGAGGTGGGAGAGACCCAGTACTTC.